What follows are 27 T cell receptor beta chains derived from one specimen sequenced in a study of T-cell reconstitution after alpha-beta-depleted transplantation in children. A library of TCRbeta sequences, prepared with unique molecular identifiers, was generated. TCRdb fed the PCR reads into MiXCR, producing one record per CDR3 protein. The data show around 530,000 distinct CDR3 sequences, over 25% seen once. This material consisted of PBMCs from the stem cell graft donor, taken from the stem cell graft. The receptors here all came from a human donor who donated a stem cell graft to a child with aplastic anemia.

There are a few counts of this clonotype. V and J are TRBV19 and TRBJ2-3; tentatively, D is TRBD1 (6 bases). The CDR3 covers 12 residues. Germline CDR1 LNHDA, CDR2 SQIVND (reference sequence). V lost 6 bases to trimming and J lost 10 bases, with 14 bases between them. DNA of the CDR3: TGTGCCAGTAGCCACAGGGAAAATGCGCAGTATTTT. It yields the protein CASSHRENAQYF.

This chain links TRBV5-6 with TRBJ1-4, with D possibly matching TRBD1 (6 bases). Germline V CDR1 and CDR2: SGHDT, YYEEEE. V dropped 1 base and J dropped 8 bases, with 9 bases sitting between them. The CDR3 loop spans 13 amino acids. CDR3 loop: CASSLQGREKLFF. The DNA for the CDR3 is TGTGCCAGCAGCTTGCAGGGGCGGGAAAAACTGTTTTTT. The full variable domain, its missing parts supplied by reference TRBV5-6 and TRBJ1-4, is DAGVTQSPTHLIKTRGQQVTLRCSPKSGHDTVSWYQQALGQGPQFIFQYYEEEERQRGNFPDRFSGHQFPNYSSELNVNALLLGDSALYLCASSLQGREKLFFGSGTQLSVL.

This clonotype showed up just a few times. The V and J genes are TRBV7-9 and TRBJ1-6, with D possibly matching TRBD1 (5 bases). CDR1 and CDR2 from the germline V gene are SEHNR and FQNEAQ (reference sequence). This CDR3 spans 13 amino acids. V gave up 5 bases and J gave up 7 bases, with 9 bases separating them. In nucleotides, the CDR3 is TGTGCCAGCAGCGAGGCAGGGAATTCACCCCTCCACTTT. Amino acid sequence: CASSEAGNSPLHF.

Remarks on this clonotype: The junction and the germline gene differ at one end; a read error may be behind it. The chain has TRBV28 and TRBJ2-5, with TRBD2 matching over 10 bases. Germline V gene lookup returns CDR1 MDHEN and CDR2 SYDVKM. The CDR3 runs 13 residues. CDR3 nucleotide sequence: TGTGTCAGCAGTCTAGCGGGAGTAGGGACCCAGTACTTC. Translating gives CVSSLAGVGTQYF.

J is TRBJ2-7 and V is TRBV18, with TRBD1 as a possible D gene (5 bases). Looked up from germline, CDR1 is KGHSH and CDR2 is LQKENI. The CDR3 runs to 12 residues. Trimming removed 4 bases from V and 6 bases from J, with 10 bases in between. CDR3 amino acids: CASSQTDSEQYV. The DNA for the CDR3 is TGTGCCAGCTCACAAACCGACAGCGAGCAGTACGTC.

This clonotype occurred a few times. V gene TRBV6-1 combines with J gene TRBJ2-3, with TRBD2 matching 10 bases. Germline V gives CDR1 MNHNS, CDR2 SASEGT. This CDR3 has 18 residues. Trimming at V came to 4 bases and at J to 2 bases, leaving 12 bases not matched to a gene. CDR3 bases: TGTGCCAGCAGTGGCCCGGCCCTAGCGGGAGATAACACAGATACGCAGTATTTT. It is translated as CASSGPALAGDNTDTQYF.

This chain connects TRBV6-1 to TRBJ1-5; D remains ambiguous. CDR1 and CDR2 from the germline V gene are MNHNS and SASEGT. The CDR3 has 16 amino acids. The V gene lost 2 bases and the J gene lost 6 bases, with 17 bases spanning the gap. The CDR3 is CASSEWVLGSGQPQHF. CDR3 DNA: TGTGCCAGCAGTGAATGGGTATTAGGGTCCGGTCAGCCCCAGCATTTT.

This clonotype has more than one count but fewer than ten. The chain is built from TRBV18 and TRBJ2-3; weak D call: TRBD1 (5 bases). Deletions cut 1 base from V and 4 bases from J, with 9 bases between. The CDR3 is 14 residues long. CDR1 and CDR2 (germline): KGHSH, LQKENI. CDR3 DNA: TGTGCCAGCTCACCACAGCAGGGTCCAGATACGCAGTATTTT. This codes for CASSPQQGPDTQYF.

CDR3 loop: CSVGAASGRAADTQYF. The CDR3 DNA reads TGCAGCGTTGGTGCGGCTAGCGGGAGGGCGGCAGATACGCAGTATTTT. The gene calls are TRBV29-1 and TRBJ2-3; 12 nucleotides match TRBD2. With V trimmed by 4 bases and J by 4 bases, 9 bases remained unmatched. The CDR3 runs to 16 residues. Germline V CDR1 and CDR2: SQVTM, ANQGSEA.

The sample holds a few counts of this clonotype. V gene TRBV30 combines with J gene TRBJ1-2; TRBD1 matches at 7 bases. Germline V gene sequence: CDR1 GTSNPN, CDR2 SVGIG (reference sequence). The CDR3 is 12 amino acids. Trimming at V came to 4 bases and at J to 8 bases, leaving 7 bases not matched to a gene. The CDR3 reads CAWTDRVGGYTF. The CDR3 nucleotides are TGTGCCTGGACCGACAGGGTCGGCGGCTACACCTTC. Filled out from reference TRBV30 and TRBJ1-2, the complete variable domain reads SQTIHQWPATLVQPVGSPLSLECTVEGTSNPNLYWYRQAAGRGLQLLFYSVGIGQISSEVPQNLSASRPQDRQFILSSKKLLLSDSGFYLCAWTDRVGGYTFGSGTRLTVV.

V usage is TRBV12-3 or TRBV12-4 and J usage is TRBJ2-1; a weak D match, TRBD2 (5 bases). V was pared by 6 bases and J by 9 bases, with 12 bases between. This CDR3 spans 12 amino acids. The CDR3 reads CASRRELGEQFF. The CDR3 nucleotides read TGTGCCAGCAGGAGGGAGTTAGGTGAGCAGTTCTTC.

The rearrangement joins TRBV15 to TRBJ2-1, with 9 bases identical to TRBD1. V lost 6 bases, J lost 8 bases, and 14 bases stayed unmatched. CDR1 and CDR2 (germline): LNHNV, YYDKDF (reference sequence). There are 16 residues in the CDR3. The CDR3 coding sequence is TGTGCCACCAGTCTTTCCCGGACAGGGGCGGGCGATGAGCAGTTCTTC. This encodes CATSLSRTGAGDEQFF.

This clonotype was detected only a few times. The V and J genes are TRBV6-2 or TRBV6-3 and TRBJ2-7, with 7 bases fitting TRBD2. The CDR3 spans 14 residues. Trimming cost V 8 bases and J 1 base; bases outside gene matches: 8. Germline lookup yields CDR1 MNHEY and CDR2 SVGEGT. CDR3 DNA: TGTGCCAGCCGCCCCAGCGGGGAGTCCTACGAGCAGTACGTC. Its translation: CASRPSGESYEQYV.

The CDR3 DNA follows: TGTGCCAGCAGCGTAACAGGAAGCACCTACGAGCAGTACTTC. Its protein product is CASSVTGSTYEQYF. The V and J genes are TRBV5-6 and TRBJ2-7, with D possibly TRBD1 on 5 matching bases. Per germline, CDR1 SGHDT and CDR2 YYEEEE. The CDR3 has 14 amino acids. The V end lost 4 bases, the J end lost 2 bases, and 13 bases lay between the germline ends.

This clonotype was observed a few times. The chain is built from TRBV7-6 and TRBJ1-5; the D gene is possibly TRBD1 (5 bases). CDR3 size: 16 residues. Looked up from germline, CDR1 is SGHVS and CDR2 is FNYEAQ. Trimming took 2 bases from V and 6 from J, leaving 17 bases between them. CDR3 coding DNA: TGTGCCAGCAGCTTAAGGCCTAAGGAGGGGAGTCAGCCCCAGCATTTT. Translation: CASSLRPKEGSQPQHF.

This chain connects TRBV19 to TRBJ2-1, with D perhaps TRBD2 (6 bases). V lost 1 base, J lost 6 bases, and 13 bases lay in between. The V gene's germline CDR1 is LNHDA and CDR2 SQIVND (reference sequence). The CDR3 covers 15 residues. The CDR3 loop reads CASSIGSGVGNEQFF. CDR3 coding DNA: TGTGCCAGTAGTATAGGATCGGGAGTGGGCAATGAGCAGTTCTTC.

This clonotype was seen only once. V gene TRBV5-1 combines with J gene TRBJ1-4; a possible D gene is TRBD1 (6 bases). Germline-derived CDR1 and CDR2 are SGHRS and YFSETQ. The CDR3 totals 14 residues. V lost 5 bases, J lost 8 bases, and 16 bases lay in between. As DNA, the CDR3 is TGCGCCAGCAGGCTCGGAACAGGGTTGGAAAAACTGTTTTTT. Amino acids: CASRLGTGLEKLFF.

The chain carries TRBV20-1 and TRBJ1-1, with TRBD1 as a possible D gene (5 bases). CDR1 DFQATT and CDR2 SNEGSKA come from the germline V gene (reference sequence). The germline V and J ends were trimmed by 1 base and 4 bases, with 7 bases remaining between them. The CDR3 runs 12 residues. The CDR3 bases are TGCAGTGCTAGAGGGGGGACCACTGAAGCTTTCTTT. Residues: CSARGGTTEAFF.

The chain joins TRBV29-1 to TRBJ2-5, with 9 bases identical to TRBD1. The germline V gene encodes CDR1 SQVTM and CDR2 ANQGSEA. With V trimmed by 7 bases and J by 4 bases, 13 bases remained unmatched. The CDR3 spans 15 residues. CDR3: CSAPRTGGGGETQYF. In DNA, the CDR3 is TGCAGCGCTCCCCGTACAGGGGGCGGAGGAGAGACCCAGTACTTC. Full variable domain (remainder filled in from reference TRBV29-1 and TRBJ2-5): SAVISQKPSRDICQRGTSLTIQCQVDSQVTMMFWYRQQPGQSLTLIATANQGSEATYESGFVIDKFPISRPNLTFSTLTVSNMSPEDSSIYLCSAPRTGGGGETQYFGPGTRLLVL.

The genes are TRBV4-3 and TRBJ2-7; D is unclear. V dropped 2 bases and J dropped 6 bases, with 17 bases sitting between them. Germline CDR1 reads LGHNA; CDR2 reads YSLEER. This CDR3 region has 15 residues. CDR3 sequence: CASSQSPSSRPEQYF. In nucleotides, the CDR3 is TGCGCCAGCAGCCAATCTCCTTCCTCTAGGCCCGAGCAGTACTTC.

This clonotype has a handful of counts. This chain uses TRBV3-1 with TRBJ1-4; D call uncertain. The germline CDR1 and CDR2 sequences are LGHDT and YNNKEL (reference sequence). The V end was cut by 5 bases, the J end by 0 bases, with 7 bases between. This CDR3 has 14 residues. The CDR3: CASSLHPTNEKLFF. CDR3 DNA: TGTGCCAGCAGCTTACACCCAACTAATGAAAAACTGTTTTTT.

This clonotype appeared a few times. The chain links TRBV11-2 to TRBJ1-2; 11 positions match TRBD1. The CDR3 has 18 residues. J gave up 6 bases and V 5 bases, and 17 bases lay outside the gene matches. Germline CDR1 and CDR2: SGHAT and FQNNGV. CDR3 protein: CASSTQRWGGQGVDGYTF. DNA for the CDR3: TGTGCCAGCAGCACTCAACGCTGGGGGGGACAGGGGGTCGATGGCTACACCTTC. Full variable domain (rest looked up from reference TRBV11-2 and TRBJ1-2): EAGVAQSPRYKIIEKRQSVAFWCNPISGHATLYWYQQILGQGPKLLIQFQNNGVVDDSQLPKDRFSAERLKGVDSTLKIQPAKLEDSAVYLCASSTQRWGGQGVDGYTFGSGTRLTVV.

The chain recombines TRBV6-5 with TRBJ2-4; D is tentatively TRBD1 or TRBD2 (6 bases each). Trimming removed 4 bases from V and 1 base from J, with 20 bases in between. Germline CDR1 and CDR2: MNHEY and SVGAGI. The CDR3 sequence is 18 residues long. CDR3 DNA sequence: TGTGCCAGCAGTTCCCCCTTAGGAGGGGGGACGGCCAAAAACATTCAGTACTTC. Its protein is CASSSPLGGGTAKNIQYF.

This clonotype has more than one count but fewer than ten. CDR3 in DNA: TGTGCCAGCAGCCAGGACAGGTCGGCCGGGGAGCTGTTTTTT. Residues: CASSQDRSAGELFF. The chain carries TRBV6-1 and TRBJ2-2; TRBD1 agrees at 7 bases. This CDR3 comprises 14 residues. CDR1 is MNHNS, CDR2 SASEGT, per germline. V lost 6 bases and J lost 6; bases outside the gene matches: 7.

The CDR3 here is CSAGQGVNTGELFF. The DNA of the CDR3 is TGCAGCGCTGGACAGGGGGTTAACACCGGGGAGCTGTTTTTT. V gene TRBV29-1 combines with J gene TRBJ2-2, with 10 bases that match TRBD1. Germline V gene data show CDR1 as SQVTM and CDR2 as ANQGSEA. This CDR3 contains 14 residues. J lost 2 bases, V lost 7 bases, and 4 bases had no gene match.

The genes are TRBV24-1 and TRBJ2-1, with 8 nucleotides matching TRBD1. V trimming: 4 bases; J trimming: 6 bases; junction bases outside the gene matches: 16. This CDR3 has 18 residues. Germline-derived CDR1 and CDR2 are KGHDR and SFDVKD. DNA for the CDR3: TGTGCCACCAGTGACCCTCTCAATGGACAGGGTCCTTCCAATGAGCAGTTCTTC. Translation gives CATSDPLNGQGPSNEQFF.

The gene calls are TRBV7-3 and TRBJ1-1, with D unresolved. Trimming removed 5 bases from V and 11 bases from J, with 30 bases in between. Germline V gene sequence: CDR1 SGHTA, CDR2 FQGTGA. The CDR3 loop spans 17 amino acids. Here the CDR3 reads CASSPTAGIPPAADAFF. DNA of the CDR3: TGTGCCAGCAGCCCCACCGCAGGTATCCCTCCCGCCGCAGATGCTTTCTTT.